These 29 T cell receptor beta chains share one sample of origin, sequenced in a study of shared clonotypes between healthy human individuals. Profiled with immunoSEQ multiplex PCR; TCRdb holds only in-frame clones, not every one. The sample records roughly 530,000 clones, 90% to 97% being singletons. The sequenced sample was naive CD4+ T cells sorted from blood. The subset is: CD45RA+ positively selected. The source of these receptors is a woman in her thirties in good health.

This clone was detected only once. The chain employs TRBV19 and TRBJ2-7; D might be TRBD2 (5 bases). The CDR3 consists of 17 residues. Trimming took off 3 bases at V and 0 bases at J, with 18 bases between the two ends. The V gene's germline CDR1 is LNHDA and CDR2 SQIVND (reference sequence). The DNA for the CDR3 is TGTGCCAGTAGTATGGCCCCTTCGACCGGGAACTCCTACGAGCAGTACTTC. It encodes CASSMAPSTGNSYEQYF.

V gene TRBV27 combines with J gene TRBJ2-7; TRBD1 matches 9 bases. Germline CDR1 MNHEY, CDR2 SMNVEV (reference sequence). This CDR3 is built from 15 residues. J was trimmed by 2 bases and V by 3 bases; bases with no gene match: 5. The CDR3 region is CASSFGRQGAYEQYF. CDR3 coding DNA: TGTGCCAGCAGTTTCGGTCGACAGGGGGCCTACGAGCAGTACTTC.

This chain uses TRBV7-2 with TRBJ1-1; TRBD1 is a possible D gene (5 bases). CDR1 and CDR2 (germline): SGHTA, FQGNSA. V was trimmed by 2 bases and J by 11 bases, leaving 18 bases between them. This CDR3 is 14 amino acids long. CDR3 residues: CASSLYVASKGAFF. In nucleotides, the CDR3 is TGTGCCAGCAGCTTATATGTGGCATCCAAGGGGGCTTTCTTT. The full variable domain, rest sourced from reference TRBV7-2 and TRBJ1-1, is GAGVSQSPSNKVTEKGKDVELRCDPISGHTALYWYRQSLGQGLEFLIYFQGNSAPDKSGLPSDRFSAERTGGSVSTLTIQRTQQEDSAVYLCASSLYVASKGAFFGQGTRLTVV.

This clone came up once. This chain joins TRBV27 and TRBJ1-5, with 8 bases fitting TRBD1. The CDR3 contains 16 residues. In germline, CDR1 is MNHEY, CDR2 SMNVEV (reference sequence). V dropped 1 base and J dropped 3; count of bases not matched to a gene: 5. This chain's CDR3 is CASSLLGQGANQPQHF. The CDR3 DNA reads as TGTGCCAGCAGTTTATTAGGGCAGGGGGCCAATCAGCCCCAGCATTTT.

The chain joins TRBV4-2 to TRBJ2-7; D possibly matches TRBD1 or TRBD2 (5 bases each). Germline loops: CDR1 LGHNA, CDR2 YNFKEQ. The CDR3 totals 13 residues. The V end was cut by 2 bases, the J end by 4 bases, with 9 bases between. CDR3 sequence reads: CASSQRDGYEQYF. The CDR3, as DNA: TGTGCCAGCAGCCAAAGGGACGGTTACGAGCAGTACTTC.

The genes are TRBV5-4 and TRBJ2-3; the match to TRBD1 covers 9 bases. This CDR3 is 14 amino acids long. The ends lost 4 bases at V and 6 bases at J; junction bases unmatched: 6. In germline, CDR1 is SGHNT, CDR2 YYREEE (reference sequence). The CDR3, as DNA: TGTGCCAGCAGCACGACAGGGGGTTCGGATACGCAGTATTTT. It specifies CASSTTGGSDTQYF.

The chain is built from TRBV18 and TRBJ2-6, with D possibly being TRBD2 (5 bases). The ends were cut back, 2 bases at V and 4 bases at J, with 6 bases in the middle. This CDR3 contains 14 residues. Germline CDR1 reads KGHSH; CDR2 reads LQKENI. CDR3 DNA sequence: TGTGCCAGCTCACCAGGGGAGGGGGCCAACGTCCTGACTTTC. Protein sequence: CASSPGEGANVLTF.

J is TRBJ2-7 and V is TRBV10-3; TRBD1 aligns across 9 bases. The CDR3 runs to 14 residues. After removal of 6 bases from V and 6 bases from J, the junction contained 9 bases not matched to a gene. CDR1 and CDR2 from the germline V gene are ENHRY and SYGVKD. CDR3 region: CAISVMTGGAEQYF. The CDR3 nucleotides are TGTGCCATCAGCGTAATGACAGGGGGTGCCGAGCAGTACTTC.

The chain has TRBV28 and TRBJ1-2; 10 bases align to TRBD1. Germline CDR1 and CDR2: MDHEN and SYDVKM. V was pared by 5 bases and J by 5 bases, with 8 bases of the junction left unmatched. The CDR3 extends over 15 amino acids. Here the CDR3 reads CASSAPGTGEYGYTF. The CDR3 DNA is TGTGCCAGCAGTGCCCCCGGGACAGGGGAATATGGCTACACCTTC.

The chain has TRBV6-5 and TRBJ1-3; D remains unclear. The CDR3 spans 15 residues. Germline CDR1 is MNHEY and CDR2 is SVGAGI. V shed 3 bases and J shed 0 bases, with 9 bases lying between them. For the CDR3, the DNA is TGTGCCAGCAGTTATCGACCGATCTCTGGAAACACCATATATTTT. Amino acids: CASSYRPISGNTIYF.

The chain recombines TRBV28 with TRBJ2-5; 8 bases fit TRBD2. Germline V CDR1 and CDR2: MDHEN, SYDVKM. The CDR3 length is 13 residues. V lost 8 bases, J lost 7 bases, and 9 bases stayed unmatched. For the CDR3, the DNA is TGTGCCAGCCTCCCCCGGACTAGCACGACCCAGTACTTC. Translation gives CASLPRTSTTQYF. Together with reference TRBV28 and TRBJ2-5, the CDR3 gives the full variable domain: DVKVTQSSRYLVKRTGEKVFLECVQDMDHENMFWYRQDPGLGLRLIYFSYDVKMKEKGDIPEGYSVSREKKERFSLILESASTNQTSMYLCASLPRTSTTQYFGPGTRLLVL.

The J gene is TRBJ2-3, the V gene TRBV9; D is unclear. This CDR3 comprises 14 residues. V lost 2 bases and J 2 bases, leaving 9 bases between the germline ends. Germline V gene data show CDR1 as SGDLS and CDR2 as YYNGEE. For the CDR3, the DNA is TGTGCCAGCAGCGTTTCGCTTATCACAGATACGCAGTATTTT. It codes for CASSVSLITDTQYF. The variable domain in full, completed from reference TRBV9 and TRBJ2-3, reads DSGVTQTPKHLITATGQRVTLRCSPRSGDLSVYWYQQSLDQGLQFLIQYYNGEERAKGNILERFSAQQFPDLHSELNLSSLELGDSALYFCASSVSLITDTQYFGPGTRLTVL.

This chain uses TRBV5-4 with TRBJ2-7; 10 bases map to TRBD1. V lost 3 bases and J lost 6; bases outside the gene matches: 6. The CDR3 is 14 amino acids. Germline lookup yields CDR1 SGHNT and CDR2 YYREEE (reference sequence). The CDR3 DNA follows: TGTGCCAGCAGCTCAACCGGGACAGGGGCCGAGCAGTACTTC. Residues: CASSSTGTGAEQYF.

This chain uses TRBV18 with TRBJ1-3; no clear D. In germline, CDR1 is KGHSH, CDR2 LQKENI. V was pared by 2 bases and J by 5 bases, with 19 bases between. There are 17 residues in the CDR3. The chain's CDR3 is CASSPEAVSGVRNTIYF. The DNA of the CDR3 is TGTGCCAGCTCACCAGAAGCTGTCAGCGGAGTTAGAAACACCATATATTTT.

The CDR3 sequence: CASSLSQVQETQYF. The CDR3 region has the DNA TGTGCCAGCAGTTTATCCCAGGTCCAAGAGACCCAGTACTTC. The chain joins TRBV28 to TRBJ2-5; no firm D call. The CDR3 has 14 residues. Germline V gives CDR1 MDHEN, CDR2 SYDVKM. The V end lost 1 base, the J end lost 1 base, and 7 bases lay between the germline ends. The variable domain in full, completed from reference TRBV28 and TRBJ2-5, reads DVKVTQSSRYLVKRTGEKVFLECVQDMDHENMFWYRQDPGLGLRLIYFSYDVKMKEKGDIPEGYSVSREKKERFSLILESASTNQTSMYLCASSLSQVQETQYFGPGTRLLVL.

The chain carries TRBV29-1 and TRBJ1-1, with 9 positions matching TRBD1. This CDR3 has 15 amino acids. V trimming: 6 bases; J trimming: 1 base; junction bases outside the gene matches: 9. Germline V gene sequence: CDR1 SQVTM, CDR2 ANQGSEA. CDR3 residues: CSVYHRGPGNTEAFF. In nucleotides, the CDR3 is TGCAGCGTCTACCACAGGGGGCCGGGGAACACTGAAGCTTTCTTT.

V usage is TRBV5-1 and J usage is TRBJ1-2; 8 bases fit TRBD1. The CDR3 is 14 amino acids. Unmatched junction bases numbered 8, after V lost 3 bases and J lost 7 bases. CDR1 SGHRS and CDR2 YFSETQ come from the germline V gene. The CDR3 sequence is CASSSTTGDGGYTF. The CDR3 DNA is TGCGCCAGCAGCTCCACGACAGGGGACGGTGGCTACACCTTC. The complete variable domain, with remaining parts taken from reference TRBV5-1 and TRBJ1-2, reads KAGVTQTPRYLIKTRGQQVTLSCSPISGHRSVSWYQQTPGQGLQFLFEYFSETQRNKGNFPGRFSGRQFSNSRSEMNVSTLELGDSALYLCASSSTTGDGGYTFGSGTRLTVV.

The V and J genes are TRBV19 and TRBJ2-2; tentative D call: TRBD1 (6 bases). V lost 6 bases, J lost 2 bases, and 13 bases lay in between. Germline loops: CDR1 LNHDA, CDR2 SQIVND (reference sequence). There are 15 residues in the CDR3. The CDR3 coding sequence is TGTGCCAGTAGGGGAAGGACAGCTAACACCGGGGAGCTGTTTTTT. This encodes CASRGRTANTGELFF.

This clone was counted once. The chain carries TRBV10-3 and TRBJ2-3; D is undetermined. The CDR3 extends over 16 amino acids. V dropped 5 bases and J dropped 0 bases, with 15 bases sitting between them. Germline loops: CDR1 ENHRY, CDR2 SYGVKD. For the CDR3, the DNA is TGTGCCATCAGTACGATAGCAGATACTAGCACAGATACGCAGTATTTT. Encoded protein: CAISTIADTSTDTQYF.

The J gene is TRBJ2-1, the V gene TRBV6-1; a possible D gene is TRBD1 (6 bases). The V end was cut by 6 bases, the J end by 7 bases, with 13 bases between. The CDR3 extends over 13 amino acids. CDR1 is MNHNS and CDR2 is SASEGT in the germline V gene. The CDR3 DNA reads as TGTGCCAGCAGGGTCACAGGGCTGAATGAGCAGTTCTTC. Translation gives CASRVTGLNEQFF.

This sequence joins TRBV10-2 and TRBJ1-3; TRBD1 is a possible D gene (6 bases). Between the trimmed V and J ends, which lost 3 bases and 6 bases, there was a span of 15 bases. The germline V gene has CDR1 WSHSY and CDR2 SAAADI. This CDR3 has 15 amino acids. In nucleotides, the CDR3 is TGCGCCAGCAGTGACAACCAGGGGTTTGCAAACACCATATATTTT. Its protein is CASSDNQGFANTIYF.

V gene TRBV30 combines with J gene TRBJ2-3; no firm D call. The CDR3 consists of 13 residues. CDR1 is GTSNPN and CDR2 is SVGIG in the germline V gene (reference sequence). V was clipped by 1 base and J by 0 bases, with 5 bases between them. The CDR3 sequence: CAWSGASTDTQYF. The DNA for the CDR3 is TGTGCCTGGAGTGGAGCCAGCACAGATACGCAGTATTTT.

The chain combines TRBV28 with TRBJ2-7, with a possible D match to TRBD2 (5 bases). This CDR3 comprises 13 residues. Germline V CDR1 and CDR2: MDHEN, SYDVKM. V was clipped by 3 bases and J by 12 bases, with 18 bases between them. The CDR3 region is CASSLRGSAKGYF. The CDR3 region has the DNA TGTGCCAGCAGTTTGAGAGGGTCCGCGAAAGGGTACTTC.

The rearrangement links TRBV28 to TRBJ2-1; no clear D gene. The CDR3 loop spans 15 amino acids. Trimming stripped 5 bases from V and 0 bases from J, with 11 bases between. Germline assignment: CDR1 MDHEN and CDR2 SYDVKM. Here the CDR3 reads CASSRSSSSYNEQFF. The CDR3 DNA reads TGTGCCAGCAGTCGTAGTAGTAGCTCCTACAATGAGCAGTTCTTC.

This chain uses TRBV4-2 with TRBJ2-2; TRBD2 matches 9 bases. V gave up 3 bases and J gave up 4 bases; unmatched junction bases: 6. Germline lookup yields CDR1 LGHNA and CDR2 YNFKEQ. The CDR3 is 16 amino acids. The CDR3: CASSQGREGPTGELFF. CDR3 DNA: TGTGCCAGCAGCCAGGGGCGGGAGGGCCCCACCGGGGAGCTGTTTTTT.

V usage is TRBV4-2 and J usage is TRBJ2-7, with 16 bases aligning to TRBD2. With V trimmed by 4 bases and J by 2 bases, 8 bases remained unmatched. In germline, CDR1 is LGHNA, CDR2 YNFKEQ. CDR3 length equals 18 residues. CDR3 DNA sequence: TGTGCCAGCAGCCCTCCGGGACTAGCGGGAGGGTTGACCTACGAGCAGTACTTC. This sequence encodes CASSPPGLAGGLTYEQYF.

The V call is TRBV6-1, the J call TRBJ2-5; 7 bases fit TRBD2. Germline V CDR1 and CDR2: MNHNS, SASEGT. This CDR3 comprises 16 residues. The J segment lost 1 base and the V segment lost 2 bases, leaving 7 bases of the junction unmatched. In nucleotides, the CDR3 is TGTGCCAGCAGTGAACTCGGAGCGGGACCCCAAGAGACCCAGTACTTC. Protein: CASSELGAGPQETQYF.

This clone has just one count. The CDR3 protein is CASSLVVGGIGYTF. CDR3 DNA: TGTGCCAGCAGCTTAGTGGTCGGGGGCATTGGCTACACCTTC. V gene TRBV7-8 combines with J gene TRBJ1-2, with D possibly TRBD1 on 6 matching bases. This CDR3 region has 14 residues. Trimming stripped 1 base from V and 7 bases from J, with 13 bases between. Per germline, CDR1 SGHVS and CDR2 FQNEAQ.

The J gene is TRBJ2-1, the V gene TRBV6-5; TRBD2 agrees at 12 bases. Germline-derived CDR1 and CDR2 are MNHEY and SVGAGI. V shed 6 bases, J shed 10 bases, and the junction held 10 bases outside the gene matches. The CDR3 contains 15 residues. The CDR3 bases are TGTGCCAGCAGCCCACTAGCGGGAGGCCCTCGGGAGCAGTTCTTC. Amino acid sequence: CASSPLAGGPREQFF.